The 21 T cell receptor beta chains below were found in one sample sequenced in a study of OX40 agonist ivuxolimab in advanced cancers. Using immunoSEQ multiplex PCR, the repertoire was profiled, and TCRdb retains in-frame clones only, with some absent. Of over 5,500 clones listed, nearly 70% were seen once; the top ten hold around 20%. The source material was CD4+ or CD8+ T cells sorted from blood, sampled in a trial of the OX40 agonist ivuxolimab. These receptors all stem from an adult with an advanced solid tumor such as melanoma, head and neck, liver or kidney cancer.

V is TRBV19 and J is TRBJ1-4; 9 bases fit TRBD1. This CDR3 has 18 residues. With 5 bases clipped from V and 4 bases from J, the junction kept 14 bases outside the gene matches. The germline gives CDR1 LNHDA, CDR2 SQIVND (reference sequence). The CDR3 region is CASSSHKAGTGINEKLFF. CDR3 sequence (DNA): TGTGCCAGTAGTTCACATAAGGCCGGGACAGGGATTAATGAAAAACTGTTTTTT.

This clone is labeled large. The chain recombines TRBV2 with TRBJ1-5, with 7 bases fitting TRBD1. With 3 bases clipped from V and 5 bases from J, the junction kept 10 bases outside the gene matches. Looked up from germline, CDR1 is SNHLY and CDR2 is FYNNEI. The CDR3 consists of 16 residues. CDR3 DNA sequence: TGTGCCAGCAGTGACCTACAGGGGCCGCTGGATCAGCCCCAGCATTTT. Protein product: CASSDLQGPLDQPQHF.

The chain has TRBV28 and TRBJ1-5, with D uncertain. CDR1 is MDHEN, CDR2 SYDVKM, per germline. The CDR3 covers 15 residues. The ends were cut back, 2 bases at V and 6 bases at J, with 14 bases in the middle. As DNA, the CDR3 is TGTGCCAGCAGTTTACGGGGAACGGGGTCTCAGCCCCAGCATTTT. It is translated as CASSLRGTGSQPQHF.

This sequence joins TRBV16 and TRBJ2-5; D may correspond to TRBD1 or TRBD2 (5 bases each). V dropped 0 bases and J dropped 1 base, with 9 bases sitting between them. This CDR3 has 15 amino acids. Germline CDR1 is KGHSY and CDR2 is FQNENV. In DNA form, the CDR3 reads TGTGCCAGCAGCCAATCGGGACGGATCCAAGAGACCCAGTACTTC. Amino acids: CASSQSGRIQETQYF.

This clone was counted only a few times. The chain uses TRBV21-1 and TRBJ2-3; the table's D call, TRBD2, has no DNA check behind it. TRBV21-1 has pseudogene status. The CDR3 runs to 14 residues. CDR3 amino acids: CASSKGTSTDTQYF. As DNA, the CDR3 is TGTGCCAGCAGCAAAGGGACTAGCACAGATACGCAGTATTTT.

This chain joins TRBV19 and TRBJ2-5, with TRBD1 identical over 8 bases. With the DNA end fitting TRBJ2-7 better, the J assignment may be wrong. The CDR3 spans 14 residues. In germline, CDR1 is LNHDA, CDR2 SQIVND (reference sequence). The chain's CDR3 is CASTVGQGAYEQYF. The CDR3 nucleotides read TGTGCCAGTACCGTTGGACAGGGCGCCTACGAGCAGTACTTC.

The chain employs TRBV9 and TRBJ2-7; D ambiguous. Germline V CDR1 and CDR2: SGDLS, YYNGEE. Trimming cost V 0 bases and J 3 bases, with 10 bases left between them. CDR3 length: 14 residues. The CDR3: CASSVGELLYEQYF. The CDR3 DNA reads as TGTGCCAGCAGCGTAGGTGAACTGCTCTACGAGCAGTACTTC. The full variable domain, with the rest looked up from reference TRBV9 and TRBJ2-7, is DSGVTQTPKHLITATGQRVTLRCSPRSGDLSVYWYQQSLDQGLQFLIQYYNGEERAKGNILERFSAQQFPDLHSELNLSSLELGDSALYFCASSVGELLYEQYFGPGTRLTVT.

This chain uses TRBV7-9 with TRBJ2-5; 8 nucleotides align to TRBD1. Per the germline V gene, CDR1 is SEHNR and CDR2 is FQNEAQ (reference sequence). The CDR3 runs 15 residues. With V trimmed by 7 bases and J by 1 base, 8 bases remained unmatched. This CDR3 reads CASNPPGQGQETQYF. As DNA, the CDR3 is TGTGCCAGCAACCCCCCCGGACAGGGCCAAGAGACCCAGTACTTC.

Only a few counts were recorded for this clone. The chain links TRBV27 to TRBJ1-2, with no clear D. The V gene's germline CDR1 is MNHEY and CDR2 SMNVEV (reference sequence). Trimming cost V 3 bases and J 5 bases, with 4 bases left between them. This CDR3 has 11 residues. As DNA, the CDR3 is TGTGCCAGCAGTTTGGGGTATGGCTACACCTTC. It specifies CASSLGYGYTF.

The V and J genes are TRBV14 and TRBJ2-1; TRBD2 matches at 9 bases. Germline CDR1 SGHDN, CDR2 FVKESK. CDR3 size: 17 residues. V shed 0 bases, J shed 3 bases, and the junction held 6 bases outside the gene matches. CDR3 nucleotides: TGTGCCAGCAGCCAAGACGGATGGACTAGCGACTACAATGAGCAGTTCTTC. Translating it yields CASSQDGWTSDYNEQFF.

CDR3 sequence reads: CSVEFREATEAFF. CDR3 coding DNA: TGCAGCGTTGAATTCAGGGAAGCCACTGAAGCTTTCTTT. The chain recombines TRBV29-1 with TRBJ1-1; the D gene is possibly TRBD1 (5 bases). Germline CDR1 reads SQVTM; CDR2 reads ANQGSEA. V was pared by 2 bases and J by 4 bases, with 11 bases between. CDR3 size: 13 residues.

This chain connects TRBV10-3 to TRBJ2-3, with a tentative D call TRBD2 (5 bases). Trimming left V 6 bases short and J 2 bases short, with 15 bases between. From germline, CDR1 is ENHRY and CDR2 SYGVKD. This CDR3 region has 15 residues. In DNA, the CDR3 is TGTGCCATCAGCGCGGGTTCGAGGGACACAGATACGCAGTATTTT. Amino acid sequence: CAISAGSRDTDTQYF.

This sequence joins TRBV7-9 and TRBJ2-1; D unclear. The CDR3 length is 12 residues. The germline V and J ends were trimmed by 2 bases and 9 bases, with 8 bases remaining between them. Germline V gives CDR1 SEHNR, CDR2 FQNEAQ (reference sequence). The CDR3 is CASSLLEGEQFF. The CDR3, as DNA: TGTGCCAGCAGCTTATTGGAAGGTGAGCAGTTCTTC.

This chain joins TRBV2 and TRBJ2-7; a weak D match, TRBD1 (6 bases). The CDR3 is 13 amino acids. Germline lookup yields CDR1 SNHLY and CDR2 FYNNEI. With 8 bases removed from V and 0 bases from J, the gap between germline ends came to 11 bases. CDR3 residues: CASGGQVSYEQYF. The CDR3 DNA reads as TGTGCCAGCGGGGGCCAGGTCTCCTACGAGCAGTACTTC. Full variable domain (missing parts from reference TRBV2 and TRBJ2-7): EPEVTQTPSHQVTQMGQEVILRCVPISNHLYFYWYRQILGQKVEFLVSFYNNEISEKSEIFDDQFSVERPDGSNFTLKIRSTKLEDSAMYFCASGGQVSYEQYFGPGTRLTVT.

The V gene is TRBV4-2, the J gene TRBJ2-2; D is possibly TRBD2 (5 bases). The V gene lost 0 bases and the J gene lost 3 bases, with 8 bases spanning the gap. CDR3 length: 15 residues. Germline CDR1 reads LGHNA; CDR2 reads YNFKEQ. The CDR3 nucleotides read TGTGCCAGCAGCCAAGAGAGGAGGCACACCGGGGAGCTGTTTTTT. This gives the protein CASSQERRHTGELFF.

This clone is hyperexpanded in the sample. The chain is built from TRBV5-1 and TRBJ2-7; either TRBD1 or TRBD2 may supply D (6 bases each). This CDR3 has 13 residues. Germline V gives CDR1 SGHRS, CDR2 YFSETQ. V lost 5 bases to trimming and J lost 3 bases, with 12 bases between them. The DNA of the CDR3 is TGCGCCAGCAGGGTCGGGGGCGGCTACGAGCAGTACTTC. Amino acids: CASRVGGGYEQYF.

CDR3 bases: TGTGCCAGCACTCCTTTGGGAGCCAACACTGAAGCTTTCTTT. This codes for CASTPLGANTEAFF. The chain carries TRBV6-1 and TRBJ1-1; no clear D. Germline V gives CDR1 MNHNS, CDR2 SASEGT. The CDR3 runs 14 residues. Trimming left V 7 bases short and J 2 bases short, with 14 bases between.

This clone has only a few counts. The rearrangement links TRBV5-8 to TRBJ1-6; no clear D gene. This CDR3 contains 13 residues. With 3 bases removed from V and 9 bases from J, the gap between germline ends came to 10 bases. Germline CDR1 and CDR2: SGHTS and YDEGEE. The CDR3 spells CASSSPRSSPLHF. The CDR3 nucleotides are TGTGCCAGCAGCTCGCCTAGAAGTTCACCCCTCCACTTT.

The rearrangement uses TRBV9 and TRBJ2-7; D unresolved. The germline V gene encodes CDR1 SGDLS and CDR2 YYNGEE. The V and J ends lost 0 bases and 2 bases respectively, with 9 bases between them. The CDR3 consists of 14 residues. CDR3 protein: CASSVGPSPYEQYF. For the CDR3, the DNA is TGTGCCAGCAGCGTAGGGCCCAGCCCCTACGAGCAGTACTTC. The full variable domain, with the rest looked up from reference TRBV9 and TRBJ2-7, is DSGVTQTPKHLITATGQRVTLRCSPRSGDLSVYWYQQSLDQGLQFLIQYYNGEERAKGNILERFSAQQFPDLHSELNLSSLELGDSALYFCASSVGPSPYEQYFGPGTRLTVT.

The chain has TRBV4-1 and TRBJ2-3, with 10 bases fitting TRBD2. The CDR3 consists of 16 residues. The germline CDR1 and CDR2 sequences are MGHRA and YSYEKL. Unmatched junction bases numbered 9, after V lost 4 bases and J lost 5 bases. CDR3 in amino acids: CASSPLGLAGVDTQYF. The CDR3 nucleotides read TGCGCCAGCAGCCCCCTAGGCCTAGCGGGAGTAGATACGCAGTATTTT.

The V gene is TRBV9, the J gene TRBJ1-5; D perhaps matches TRBD1 (6 bases). There are 15 residues in the CDR3. Germline V gene sequence: CDR1 SGDLS, CDR2 YYNGEE. Trimming left V 3 bases short and J 2 bases short, with 12 bases between. In DNA form, the CDR3 reads TGTGCCAGCAGCGAACAGGGCTACGGCAATCAGCCCCAGCATTTT. Amino acids: CASSEQGYGNQPQHF.